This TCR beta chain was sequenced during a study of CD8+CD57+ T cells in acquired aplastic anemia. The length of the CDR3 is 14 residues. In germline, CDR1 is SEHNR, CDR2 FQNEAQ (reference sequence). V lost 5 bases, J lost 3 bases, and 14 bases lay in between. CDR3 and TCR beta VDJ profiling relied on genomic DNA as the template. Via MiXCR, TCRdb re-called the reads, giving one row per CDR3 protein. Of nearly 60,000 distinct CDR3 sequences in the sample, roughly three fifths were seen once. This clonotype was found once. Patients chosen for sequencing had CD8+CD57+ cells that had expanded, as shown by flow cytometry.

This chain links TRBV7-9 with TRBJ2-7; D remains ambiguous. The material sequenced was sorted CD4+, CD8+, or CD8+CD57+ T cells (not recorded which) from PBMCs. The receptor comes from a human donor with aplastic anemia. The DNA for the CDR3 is TGTGCCAGCAGCGCTAGTCCTACGATCTACGAGCAGTACTTC. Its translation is CASSASPTIYEQYF.